This TCR beta chain was documented in a study of blood T cells in healthy people across ages. General observations from the study: It was held that diversity estimates obtained from one million T cells represented underestimates. Age advanced and TCR beta diversity per million T cells fell, roughly linearly.

A second PCR of about 6 to 11 cycles used a sample-barcoded 5' primer and a J-beta primer mix. Each of the cDNA molecules was tagged by a template-switch adaptor with 12 random nucleotides. MiXCR, run by TCRdb on the 5' RACE reads, gives a single entry per CDR3 protein. The data hold roughly 1.6 million distinct CDR3 sequences, with around 35% observed a single time. Concerning this clonotype itself: Antigen: not known. At one of its ends the junction is not consistent with the germline gene, which may arise from a read error.

This TCR was recovered from a woman aged 25 to 39 in good health. The sequencing sample was made of blood.

The CDR3 coding sequence is TGTGCCAGCCTCCTAGATAGCAATCGGCCCCAGCATTTT. The encoded protein is CASLLDSNRPQHF. This chain uses TRBV6-1 with TRBJ1-5, with no clear D. The CDR3 is 13 residues long. Germline V gene sequence: CDR1 MNHNS, CDR2 SASEGT.